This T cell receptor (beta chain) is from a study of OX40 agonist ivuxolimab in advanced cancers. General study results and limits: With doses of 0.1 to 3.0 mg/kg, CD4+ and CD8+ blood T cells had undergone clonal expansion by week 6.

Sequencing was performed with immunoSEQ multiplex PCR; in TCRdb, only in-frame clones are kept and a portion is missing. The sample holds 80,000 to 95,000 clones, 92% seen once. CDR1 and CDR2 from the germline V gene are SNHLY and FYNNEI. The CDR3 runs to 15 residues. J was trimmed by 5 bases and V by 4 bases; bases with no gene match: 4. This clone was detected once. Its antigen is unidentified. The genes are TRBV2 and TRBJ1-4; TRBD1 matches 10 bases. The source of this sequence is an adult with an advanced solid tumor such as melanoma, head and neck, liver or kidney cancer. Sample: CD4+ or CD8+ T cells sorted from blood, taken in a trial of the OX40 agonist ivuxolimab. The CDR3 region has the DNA TGTGCCAGCAGTGGGCCGGGACAGGGGAATGAAAAACTGTTTTTT. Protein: CASSGPGQGNEKLFF. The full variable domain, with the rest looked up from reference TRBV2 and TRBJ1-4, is EPEVTQTPSHQVTQMGQEVILRCVPISNHLYFYWYRQILGQKVEFLVSFYNNEISEKSEIFDDQFSVERPDGSNFTLKIRSTKLEDSAMYFCASSGPGQGNEKLFFGSGTQLSVL.